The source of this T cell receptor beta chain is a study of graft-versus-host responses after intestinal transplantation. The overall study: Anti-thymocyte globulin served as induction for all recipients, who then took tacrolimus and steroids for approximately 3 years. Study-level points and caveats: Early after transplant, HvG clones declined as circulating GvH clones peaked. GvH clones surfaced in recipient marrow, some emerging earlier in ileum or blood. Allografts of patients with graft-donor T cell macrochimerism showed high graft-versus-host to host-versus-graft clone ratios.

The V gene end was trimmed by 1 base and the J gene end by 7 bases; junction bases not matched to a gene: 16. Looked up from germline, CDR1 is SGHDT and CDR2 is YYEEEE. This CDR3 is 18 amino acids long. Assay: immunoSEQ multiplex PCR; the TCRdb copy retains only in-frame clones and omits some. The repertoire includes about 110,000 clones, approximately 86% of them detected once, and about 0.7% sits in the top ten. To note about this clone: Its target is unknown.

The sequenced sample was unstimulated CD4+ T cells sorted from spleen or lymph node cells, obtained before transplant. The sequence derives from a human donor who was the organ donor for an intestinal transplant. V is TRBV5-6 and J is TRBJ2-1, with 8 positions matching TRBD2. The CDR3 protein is CASSLIPTIGLALNEQFF. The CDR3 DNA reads TGTGCCAGCAGCTTGATCCCGACTATTGGACTAGCTTTGAATGAGCAGTTCTTC.